The next 8 T cell receptor beta chains were all read from a single sample in a study of cytomegalovirus exposure and HLA in healthy donors. 13 Jbeta primers and 60 Vbeta primers were used for the PCR. The data were produced by immunoSEQ multiplex PCR, yet TCRdb's version contains in-frame clones alone and is incomplete. The sample holds some 170,000 clones, around 90% seen once. Sequenced sample: PBMCs. These receptors came from a woman between 25 and 40 years old in good health and CMV-seronegative.

The chain carries TRBV5-4 and TRBJ2-5; D might be TRBD2 (7 bases). Trimming shortened V by 0 bases and J by 4 bases, and 13 bases separated the two germline ends. The CDR3 runs 15 residues. Germline CDR1 and CDR2: SGHNT and YYREEE (reference sequence). The DNA of the CDR3 is TGTGCCAGCAGCTTGGCGGGGGGCTTCGGAGAGACCCAGTACTTC. Its protein is CASSLAGGFGETQYF.

This clone showed up just a few times. This chain uses TRBV6-5 with TRBJ1-1; D is perhaps TRBD1 (6 bases). Trimming removed 2 bases from V and 0 bases from J, with 13 bases in between. Germline V gene lookup returns CDR1 MNHEY and CDR2 SVGAGI. The length of the CDR3 is 16 residues. The DNA of the CDR3 is TGTGCCAGCAGTTACCTTCGGACAGATATGAACACTGAAGCTTTCTTT. Translating it yields CASSYLRTDMNTEAFF.

A single count supports this clone. The chain carries TRBV2 and TRBJ1-6; TRBD1 aligns across 7 bases. The germline V gene encodes CDR1 SNHLY and CDR2 FYNNEI. The V and J ends lost 3 bases and 1 base, in that order; junction bases with no gene match: 6. The CDR3 spans 17 residues. The CDR3 DNA reads TGTGCCAGCAGTGATCGACGACAGGGATCCTATAATTCACCCCTCCACTTT. It yields the protein CASSDRRQGSYNSPLHF. Variable domain in full (rest from reference TRBV2 and TRBJ1-6): EPEVTQTPSHQVTQMGQEVILRCVPISNHLYFYWYRQILGQKVEFLVSFYNNEISEKSEIFDDQFSVERPDGSNFTLKIRSTKLEDSAMYFCASSDRRQGSYNSPLHFGNGTRLTVT.

The J gene is TRBJ1-1, the V gene TRBV27; the D is unclear. The CDR3 spans 16 residues. Trimming shortened V by 5 bases and J by 2 bases, and 18 bases separated the two germline ends. Per germline, CDR1 MNHEY and CDR2 SMNVEV (reference sequence). CDR3 bases: TGTGCCAGCAGTCCCGTACCGGGGAGAAGTAACACTGAAGCTTTCTTT. Its translation is CASSPVPGRSNTEAFF.

The chain recombines TRBV5-1 with TRBJ2-1; 8 bases are shared with TRBD2. CDR1 and CDR2 from the germline V gene are SGHRS and YFSETQ. The CDR3 totals 15 residues. J lost 4 bases, V lost 3 bases, and 6 bases had no gene match. The CDR3 region is CASSYTTSAYNEQFF. CDR3 coding DNA: TGCGCCAGCAGCTATACGACTAGCGCGTACAATGAGCAGTTCTTC.

The V and J genes are TRBV19 and TRBJ2-1; TRBD2 matches 11 bases. Germline loops: CDR1 LNHDA, CDR2 SQIVND (reference sequence). V shed 5 bases, J shed 8 bases, and the junction held 8 bases outside the gene matches. The CDR3 consists of 15 residues. CDR3 sequence reads: CASSPSGRLGDEQFF. DNA for the CDR3: TGTGCCAGTAGTCCTAGCGGGAGGCTTGGGGATGAGCAGTTCTTC.

The chain uses TRBV28 and TRBJ1-2, with a tentative D call TRBD1 (5 bases). Deletions cut 5 bases from V and 8 bases from J, with 12 bases between. This CDR3 has 12 residues. The germline V gene has CDR1 MDHEN and CDR2 SYDVKM. This CDR3 is CASSMRGKGYTF. The CDR3 DNA reads TGTGCCAGCAGTATGCGGGGGAAAGGCTACACCTTC.

The rearrangement links TRBV7-3 to TRBJ2-1; TRBD1 is a possible D gene (5 bases). Germline loops: CDR1 SGHTA, CDR2 FQGTGA. The CDR3 sequence is 13 residues long. V was shortened by 3 bases and J by 5 bases, with 8 bases between the two germline ends. The CDR3 region is CASSFDRDNEQFF. CDR3 nucleotide sequence: TGTGCCAGCAGCTTTGACAGAGACAATGAGCAGTTCTTC.